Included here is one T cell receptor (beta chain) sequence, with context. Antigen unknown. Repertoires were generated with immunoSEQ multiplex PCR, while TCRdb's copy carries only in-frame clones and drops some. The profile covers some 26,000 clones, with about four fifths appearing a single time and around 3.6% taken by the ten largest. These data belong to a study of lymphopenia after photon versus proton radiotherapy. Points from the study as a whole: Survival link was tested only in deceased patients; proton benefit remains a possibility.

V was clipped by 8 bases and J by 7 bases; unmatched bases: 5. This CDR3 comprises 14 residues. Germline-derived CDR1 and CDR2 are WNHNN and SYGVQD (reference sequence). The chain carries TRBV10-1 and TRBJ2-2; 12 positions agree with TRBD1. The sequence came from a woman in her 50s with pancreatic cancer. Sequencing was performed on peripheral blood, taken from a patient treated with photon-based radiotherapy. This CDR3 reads CASAGQGAGGELFF. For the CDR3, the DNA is TGCGCCAGCGCGGGACAGGGGGCCGGCGGGGAGCTGTTTTTT.